This T cell receptor beta chain was observed in a study of cytomegalovirus exposure and HLA in healthy donors. Study-wide results and caveats: V- and J-gene trimming of TCR beta was linked (in a later analysis) to a missense DCLRE1C variant.

On this clone itself: The antigen remains unidentified.

CDR1 and CDR2 from the germline V gene are SNHLY and FYNNEI. The CDR3 totals 14 residues. Losses at the gene ends were 7 bases for V and 8 bases for J; bases not matched to a gene: 8. Researchers ran the PCR with 60 Vbeta and 13 Jbeta primers. Repertoires were generated with immunoSEQ multiplex PCR, while TCRdb's copy carries only in-frame clones and drops some. Here the sample spans around 150,000 clones, roughly 80% being singletons. V gene TRBV2 combines with J gene TRBJ1-2; 12 nucleotides line up with TRBD1. This receptor was identified in a young woman in good health and CMV-seronegative. Sequenced input: PBMCs. The CDR3 DNA follows: TGTGCCAGCAATGGGGACAGGGGGCGCGGAGGCTACACCTTC. Amino acid sequence: CASNGDRGRGGYTF.